This entry lists 17 T cell receptor beta chains sequenced from one sample in a study of vaccination and CD4 T cells after COVID-19. Scientists ran DNA taken from cultured CD4+ T cells through the Oncomine TCR Beta short-read assay for sequencing. Using its own MiXCR run on the PCR reads, TCRdb lists one record per CDR3 protein. The profile shows more than 9,500 distinct CDR3 sequences, roughly 70% of them singletons. Their cognate antigens are unknown. The treatment: roughly 10-day PBMC culture with coronavirus spike peptide pools or control peptides (ViraFEST assay). Sequenced input: CD4+ T cells from blood, cultured in vitro. The receptors were sampled from a human donor who had recovered from COVID-19.

The chain employs TRBV28 and TRBJ1-2; TRBD1 aligns across 7 bases. Germline V gene lookup returns CDR1 MDHEN and CDR2 SYDVKM. There are 14 residues in the CDR3. The J segment lost 1 base and the V segment lost 5 bases, leaving 4 bases of the junction unmatched. CDR3: CASSPRDSNYGYTF. The CDR3 nucleotides are TGTGCCAGCAGTCCGCGGGACAGTAACTATGGCTACACCTTC.

The rearrangement uses TRBV6-1 and TRBJ1-5; a possible D gene is TRBD1 (5 bases). Deletions cut 2 bases from V and 1 base from J, with 15 bases between. This CDR3 spans 17 amino acids. Germline loops: CDR1 MNHNS, CDR2 SASEGT. The CDR3 loop is CASSEYPSRTSNQPQHF. Written as DNA, the CDR3 is TGTGCCAGCAGTGAATATCCGAGCCGGACAAGCAATCAGCCCCAGCATTTT.

The V and J genes are TRBV6-1 and TRBJ1-6; D is unresolved. CDR1 and CDR2 (germline): MNHNS, SASEGT. V was clipped by 4 bases and J by 6 bases, with 10 bases between them. This CDR3 has 14 residues. Here the CDR3 reads CASSGRSFNSPLHF. The CDR3 DNA reads TGTGCCAGCAGTGGACGGAGCTTTAATTCACCCCTCCACTTT.

The table lists this clonotype with a few counts. The V gene is TRBV20-1, the J gene TRBJ2-7, with TRBD2 matching over 11 bases. J was trimmed by 3 bases and V by 0 bases; bases with no gene match: 10. The CDR3 has 17 amino acids. Germline assignment: CDR1 DFQATT and CDR2 SNEGSKA (reference sequence). The chain's CDR3 is CSARDLGTSGAYYEQYF. The CDR3 DNA is TGCAGTGCTAGAGACTTAGGGACTAGCGGCGCCTACTACGAGCAGTACTTC.

The table lists this clonotype with a few counts. This chain joins TRBV28 and TRBJ2-2; D is perhaps TRBD1 (5 bases). CDR3 length: 14 amino acids. Trimming took off 6 bases at V and 3 bases at J, with 11 bases between the two ends. Looked up from germline, CDR1 is MDHEN and CDR2 is SYDVKM. CDR3 coding DNA: TGTGCCAGCAGGGGAAGGGGCTACACCGGGGAGCTGTTTTTT. This translates into CASRGRGYTGELFF.

The rearrangement joins TRBV7-9 to TRBJ1-2, with D perhaps matching TRBD1 (6 bases). CDR3 length equals 16 residues. Trimming shortened V by 3 bases and J by 8 bases, and 22 bases separated the two germline ends. Germline loops: CDR1 SEHNR, CDR2 FQNEAQ (reference sequence). The CDR3 DNA is TGTGCCAGCAGCTTCGGGGCGTACAGGGATGGGGACGGCTACACCTTC. Its translation is CASSFGAYRDGDGYTF.

The chain employs TRBV11-3 and TRBJ2-7; TRBD1 matches 8 bases. In germline, CDR1 is SGHNT, CDR2 YENEEA. The V gene end was trimmed by 5 bases and the J gene end by 2 bases; junction bases not matched to a gene: 5. The CDR3 is made up of 14 amino acids. This chain's CDR3 is CASSPGQGTYEQYF. The CDR3 nucleotides read TGTGCCAGCAGCCCCGGACAGGGTACCTACGAGCAGTACTTC.

V usage is TRBV6-1 and J usage is TRBJ1-6, with D maybe TRBD1 (5 bases). Germline V gene data show CDR1 as MNHNS and CDR2 as SASEGT. CDR3 length equals 13 residues. Trimming removed 11 bases at V and 4 bases at J, with 12 bases between. The CDR3 loop reads CAGAPTYNSPLHF. CDR3 coding DNA: TGTGCCGGGGCGCCGACTTATAATTCACCCCTCCACTTT.

The chain recombines TRBV2 with TRBJ1-5; tentative D call: TRBD1 (6 bases). V was cut by 8 bases and J by 2 bases, with 10 bases left in between. The V gene's germline CDR1 is SNHLY and CDR2 FYNNEI. The CDR3 contains 13 residues. CDR3 residues: CASRGQGNQPQHF. The CDR3 coding sequence is TGTGCCAGCCGGGGACAAGGCAATCAGCCCCAGCATTTT.

V is TRBV6-2 or TRBV6-3 and J is TRBJ2-1, with 14 bases lining up with TRBD2. The CDR3 runs to 17 residues. Per germline, CDR1 MNHEY and CDR2 SVGEGT. V was pared by 6 bases and J by 2 bases, with 6 bases of the junction left unmatched. For the CDR3, the DNA is TGTGCCAGCAGCGACGGGACTAGCGGGAGAGCCTACAATGAGCAGTTCTTC. Translating it yields CASSDGTSGRAYNEQFF.

The chain carries TRBV7-9 and TRBJ1-3; weak D call: TRBD1 (5 bases). Germline assignment: CDR1 SEHNR and CDR2 FQNEAQ (reference sequence). There are 15 residues in the CDR3. V shed 5 bases and J shed 0 bases, with 11 bases lying between them. The CDR3 nucleotides are TGTGCCAGCAGCAAGACAGCACCCTCTGGAAACACCATATATTTT. Amino acid sequence: CASSKTAPSGNTIYF.

The chain is built from TRBV20-1 and TRBJ1-1; D is perhaps TRBD1 (5 bases). Trimming cost V 0 bases and J 7 bases, with 21 bases left between them. Germline values: CDR1 DFQATT, CDR2 SNEGSKA (reference sequence). The CDR3 runs 16 residues. The CDR3 is CSARERQTTNVGEAFF. The CDR3 DNA reads as TGCAGTGCTAGAGAGAGACAGACGACTAATGTAGGTGAAGCTTTCTTT.

The table lists this clonotype with a count of one. At one of its ends the junction is not consistent with the germline gene, which may arise from a read error. This chain connects TRBV2 to TRBJ1-5; D not certain. The V gene's germline CDR1 is SNHLY and CDR2 FYNNEI. This CDR3 spans 15 amino acids. Written as DNA, the CDR3 is TGTGCCGGCAGTGGGAGGCAGGCGGTCAATCAGCCCCAGCATTTT. Protein sequence: CAGSGRQAVNQPQHF. Full variable domain (outside the CDR3, taken from reference TRBV2 and TRBJ1-5): EPEVTQTPSHQVTQMGQEVILRCVPISNHLYFYWYRQILGQKVEFLVSFYNNEISEKSEIFDDQFSVERPDGSNFTLKIRSTKLEDSAMYFCAGSGRQAVNQPQHFGDGTRLSIL.

The chain employs TRBV5-4 and TRBJ1-6; 8 bases are shared with TRBD1. The CDR3 extends over 16 amino acids. Unmatched junction bases numbered 10, after V lost 4 bases and J lost 7 bases. Germline assignment: CDR1 SGHNT and CDR2 YYREEE (reference sequence). The CDR3 reads CASSHRSGQENSPLHF. For the CDR3, the DNA is TGTGCCAGCAGCCACCGCTCGGGACAGGAAAATTCACCCCTCCACTTT.

The rearrangement links TRBV30 to TRBJ1-4; D gene ambiguous. V lost 3 bases to trimming and J lost 8 bases, with 13 bases between them. CDR3 length: 13 amino acids. Germline V CDR1 and CDR2: GTSNPN, SVGIG (reference sequence). The CDR3 spells CAWSQDLDEKLFF. In DNA, the CDR3 is TGTGCCTGGAGCCAAGACTTGGACGAAAAACTGTTTTTT.

The CDR3 DNA reads TGTGCCAGCAGTTACTCTCTTTGGGGGGCGTCTAGCGGGGGTTCCTACGAGCAGTACTTC. Translation: CASSYSLWGASSGGSYEQYF. J is TRBJ2-7 and V is TRBV6-5, with 10 bases matching TRBD2. Looked up from germline, CDR1 is MNHEY and CDR2 is SVGAGI. J lost 1 base, V lost 0 bases, and 15 bases had no gene match. The CDR3 length is 20 residues.

The V call is TRBV7-9, the J call TRBJ1-5; D is ambiguous. This CDR3 region has 12 residues. Trimming took off 1 base at V and 6 bases at J, with 4 bases between the two ends. Germline V CDR1 and CDR2: SEHNR, FQNEAQ (reference sequence). CDR3 coding DNA: TGTGCCAGCAGCTTAGGGGGTCAGCCCCAGCATTTT. Amino acids: CASSLGGQPQHF.